The clone carrying this TCR beta chain has a handful of counts. Primers used for first-strand cDNA, a TRAV- and TRBV-specific set, covered both alpha and beta chains. Both a constant-region primer and a V-primer adapter served to amplify TCRs across approximately 19 PCR cycles. It was by in vitro transcription that isolated mRNA was amplified. TCRdb used MiXCR to reprocess the reads, holding one entry per CDR3 protein. The sample gives 59,000 or so distinct CDR3 sequences, about a quarter of which show up once; roughly 6.5% is in the top ten. V was cut by 0 bases and J by 7 bases, with 11 bases left in between. The germline gives CDR1 SGDLS, CDR2 YYNGEE. This CDR3 has 15 amino acids. The time point is: before trial treatment. This record comes from a study of low-dose radiotherapy and immunotherapy resistance in tumors.

This TCR was recovered from a male donor with rectosigmoid adenocarcinoma. The sample in question was PBMCs, obtained before treatment. The chain couples TRBV9 to TRBJ1-6, with unresolved D. For the CDR3, the DNA is TGTGCCAGCAGCGTAGCCGGGTCGCTAAATTCACCCCTCCACTTT. Its protein is CASSVAGSLNSPLHF.